Shown below are 30 T cell receptor beta chains from a single sample sequenced in a study of shared clonotypes between healthy human individuals. The table came from immunoSEQ multiplex PCR; TCRdb's copy has only in-frame clones and leaves some out. Of over a million clones in the sample, roughly 74% were seen once. The sample was memory CD4+ T cells from PBMCs. Subset defined: CD45RA-negative fraction. These receptors were taken from a man between 18 and 29 years old in good health. Some clones in this sample may be carry-over from other donors' samples.

CDR3 sequence (DNA): TGTGCCAGCAGCCCTGGACAGGCTAACTATGGCTACACCTTC. Its translation: CASSPGQANYGYTF. The chain couples TRBV6-1 to TRBJ1-2; 7 bases line up with TRBD1. CDR1 and CDR2 (germline): MNHNS, SASEGT. This CDR3 has 14 residues. The J segment lost 0 bases and the V segment lost 6 bases, leaving 4 bases of the junction unmatched.

This clone was found a few times. The chain carries TRBV7-9 and TRBJ2-7, with 7 bases fitting TRBD2. The CDR3 covers 17 residues. The junction had 15 bases not matched to a gene; V was cut back by 5 bases and J by 2 bases. Germline V gives CDR1 SEHNR, CDR2 FQNEAQ (reference sequence). Here the CDR3 reads CASSPPLDSGRTYEQYF. The CDR3 DNA is TGTGCCAGCAGCCCGCCCCTAGATAGCGGGCGGACCTACGAGCAGTACTTC.

This clone was seen repeatedly, ten times or more. At the DNA level, this CDR3 is encoded by other sequences in the same sample as well. This chain links TRBV19 with TRBJ1-5; D is ambiguous. Germline V CDR1 and CDR2: LNHDA, SQIVND (reference sequence). CDR3 length: 13 amino acids. Trimming removed 6 bases from V and 5 bases from J, with 11 bases in between. CDR3 bases: TGTGCCAGTAGCATAAGGCCGGATCAGCCCCAGCATTTT. It yields the protein CASSIRPDQPQHF.

In its sample, this clone was seen a few times. Other DNA sequences in this specimen translate into the identical CDR3. The DNA of the CDR3 is TGTGCCAGCAGCGTAGAGGGAGGAAACACCATATATTTT. Encoded protein: CASSVEGGNTIYF. The J gene is TRBJ1-3, the V gene TRBV9; no clear D. The CDR3 covers 13 residues. Germline V gene data show CDR1 as SGDLS and CDR2 as YYNGEE. Between the trimmed V and J ends, which lost 0 bases and 4 bases, there was a span of 5 bases.

Here the CDR3 reads CASSPRALWLYGYTF. The DNA of the CDR3 is TGTGCCAGCAGTCCGCGGGCCTTATGGCTCTATGGCTACACCTTC. The V gene is TRBV6-1, the J gene TRBJ1-2; no firm D call. V was trimmed by 5 bases and J by 4 bases, leaving 17 bases between them. The CDR3 contains 15 residues. In germline, CDR1 is MNHNS, CDR2 SASEGT.

The chain joins TRBV15 to TRBJ2-3, with 8 nucleotides matching TRBD2. Germline assignment: CDR1 LNHNV and CDR2 YYDKDF (reference sequence). Trimming took 3 bases from V and 3 from J; bases not matched to a gene: 2. The CDR3 consists of 14 residues. CDR3 in amino acids: CATSRIAGTDTQYF. CDR3 nucleotides: TGTGCCACCAGCAGGATAGCGGGAACAGATACGCAGTATTTT.

The rearrangement joins TRBV2 to TRBJ2-3; 12 bases agree with TRBD2. The ends lost 6 bases at V and 5 bases at J; junction bases unmatched: 9. The CDR3 has 16 residues. Germline CDR1 SNHLY, CDR2 FYNNEI. CDR3 protein: CASRPASGRAGDTQYF. The CDR3 DNA reads TGTGCCAGCAGGCCGGCTAGCGGGAGGGCCGGAGATACGCAGTATTTT.

This chain joins TRBV11-2 and TRBJ1-3; weak D call: TRBD1 (6 bases). Trimming shortened V by 3 bases and J by 3 bases, and 18 bases separated the two germline ends. The CDR3 length is 17 residues. CDR1 and CDR2 from the germline V gene are SGHAT and FQNNGV. The CDR3 region is CASSLAFTGKDGNTIYF. The CDR3 bases are TGTGCCAGCAGCTTGGCATTTACAGGGAAGGATGGAAACACCATATATTTT. Complete variable domain (other parts from reference TRBV11-2 and TRBJ1-3): EAGVAQSPRYKIIEKRQSVAFWCNPISGHATLYWYQQILGQGPKLLIQFQNNGVVDDSQLPKDRFSAERLKGVDSTLKIQPAKLEDSAVYLCASSLAFTGKDGNTIYFGEGSWLTVV.

The chain combines TRBV7-9 with TRBJ2-2; D not certain. This CDR3 comprises 14 residues. Germline V gene data show CDR1 as SEHNR and CDR2 as FQNEAQ (reference sequence). V lost 3 bases to trimming and J lost 1 base, with 6 bases between them. CDR3 DNA sequence: TGTGCCAGCAGCTTCGGCAGGAACACCGGGGAGCTGTTTTTT. Protein: CASSFGRNTGELFF.

Only a few counts were recorded for this clone. The CDR3, as DNA: TGTGCCAGCAGCTTAGTCCGGCACACTGAAGCTTTCTTT. Translating gives CASSLVRHTEAFF. The chain joins TRBV11-1 to TRBJ1-1; D not resolved. Trimming stripped 1 base from V and 3 bases from J, with 6 bases between. CDR3 length equals 13 residues. The germline gives CDR1 SGHAT, CDR2 FQDESV (reference sequence).

The V call is TRBV11-2, the J call TRBJ2-7, with D perhaps TRBD2 (6 bases). The CDR3 covers 15 residues. The V gene lost 3 bases and the J gene lost 2 bases, with 14 bases spanning the gap. Germline lookup yields CDR1 SGHAT and CDR2 FQNNGV. CDR3 in amino acids: CASSLGDSSTYEQYF. DNA for the CDR3: TGTGCCAGCAGCTTGGGGGACTCCTCTACCTACGAGCAGTACTTC.

The chain uses TRBV15 and TRBJ1-5, with D unresolved. Deletions cut 4 bases from V and 1 base from J, with 5 bases between. The V gene's germline CDR1 is LNHNV and CDR2 YYDKDF (reference sequence). CDR3 size: 13 residues. The CDR3, as DNA: TGTGCCACCAGCATTAGGAGCAATCAGCCCCAGCATTTT. Translation gives CATSIRSNQPQHF.

The chain links TRBV29-1 to TRBJ2-1, with D hard to call. CDR3 length equals 13 residues. The V end lost 5 bases, the J end lost 9 bases, and 17 bases lay between the germline ends. Germline lookup yields CDR1 SQVTM and CDR2 ANQGSEA. CDR3 in DNA: TGCAGCGTTCCCGGACCCTTTTGGGGTGAGCAGTTCTTC. This gives the protein CSVPGPFWGEQFF.

The gene calls are TRBV28 and TRBJ1-2; 10 bases are shared with TRBD1. Germline CDR1 is MDHEN and CDR2 is SYDVKM. The CDR3 has 15 residues. J lost 4 bases, V lost 5 bases, and 7 bases had no gene match. CDR3 amino acids: CASSLDRGRVYGYTF. The CDR3 nucleotides are TGTGCCAGCAGTCTAGACAGGGGGCGGGTCTATGGCTACACCTTC.

The rearrangement joins TRBV19 to TRBJ2-7; TRBD2 matches at 10 bases. The CDR3 spans 14 residues. Looked up from germline, CDR1 is LNHDA and CDR2 is SQIVND (reference sequence). V shed 6 bases, J shed 10 bases, and the junction held 12 bases outside the gene matches. Here the CDR3 reads CASRNLAGEQEQYF. As DNA, the CDR3 is TGTGCCAGTAGGAATCTAGCGGGAGAACAGGAACAGTACTTC.

This clone came up a few times. This chain links TRBV2 with TRBJ2-1; 7 bases are shared with TRBD2. V dropped 10 bases and J dropped 9; count of bases not matched to a gene: 18. The CDR3 length is 15 residues. CDR1 and CDR2 from the germline V gene are SNHLY and FYNNEI. The CDR3 loop is CATTLRVGGSGEQFF. For the CDR3, the DNA is TGTGCCACCACACTGCGGGTCGGGGGGTCTGGTGAGCAGTTCTTC.

The chain carries TRBV7-9 and TRBJ1-4; D is undetermined. The CDR3 is made up of 15 amino acids. The V gene's germline CDR1 is SEHNR and CDR2 FQNEAQ (reference sequence). The V gene lost 4 bases and the J gene lost 4 bases, with 13 bases spanning the gap. The CDR3 region has the DNA TGTGCCAGCAGCTGGCTCGGAGAGGGTAATGAAAAACTGTTTTTT. It encodes CASSWLGEGNEKLFF. Together with reference TRBV7-9 and TRBJ1-4, the CDR3 gives the full variable domain: DTGVSQNPRHKITKRGQNVTFRCDPISEHNRLYWYRQTLGQGPEFLTYFQNEAQLEKSRLLSDRFSAERPKGSFSTLEIQRTEQGDSAMYLCASSWLGEGNEKLFFGSGTQLSVL.

At least ten counts were recorded for this clone. V gene TRBV4-1 combines with J gene TRBJ2-7, with 8 bases that match TRBD2. Germline V gene sequence: CDR1 MGHRA, CDR2 YSYEKL. Trimming removed 4 bases from V and 2 bases from J; junction bases left unmatched: 10. CDR3 length: 16 amino acids. The CDR3 sequence is CASSPERAGGAYEQYF. CDR3 sequence (DNA): TGCGCCAGCAGCCCAGAAAGGGCCGGGGGGGCCTACGAGCAGTACTTC.

Regarding this clone: One end of the junction varies from germline; a read error may be responsible. The V gene is TRBV4-1, the J gene TRBJ2-5, with 11 nucleotides matching TRBD1. The germline CDR1 and CDR2 sequences are MGHRA and YSYEKL. The CDR3 contains 15 residues. The CDR3 here is CASNQPGQGVETQYF. CDR3 DNA sequence: TGCGCCAGCAACCAACCGGGACAGGGGGTGGAGACCCAGTACTTC.

This chain connects TRBV5-5 to TRBJ2-7, with D perhaps matching TRBD2 (5 bases). The germline V gene has CDR1 SGHKS and CDR2 YYEKEE (reference sequence). The V gene lost 0 bases and the J gene lost 2 bases, with 12 bases spanning the gap. The CDR3 runs to 15 residues. The CDR3 bases are TGTGCCAGCAGCTTGGGGCCAGGAGGAACCTACGAGCAGTACTTC. It yields the protein CASSLGPGGTYEQYF.

The chain uses TRBV2 and TRBJ2-2, with a weak D call TRBD1 (5 bases). The ends were cut back, 6 bases at V and 4 bases at J, with 9 bases in the middle. CDR3 length: 13 residues. From germline, CDR1 is SNHLY and CDR2 FYNNEI. The CDR3 DNA reads as TGTGCCAGCAGAGACAGCCTCACCGGGGAGCTGTTTTTT. Its translation is CASRDSLTGELFF.

This chain uses TRBV7-3 with TRBJ2-3; the match to TRBD2 covers 9 bases. From germline, CDR1 is SGHTA and CDR2 FQGTGA. The length of the CDR3 is 20 residues. J was trimmed by 2 bases and V by 5 bases; bases with no gene match: 20. The CDR3 DNA follows: TGTGCCAGCAGCCCGCGCTGGGGAGCGGGAGGAGGAAGGGCCACAGATACGCAGTATTTT. Its translation: CASSPRWGAGGGRATDTQYF.

This clone was observed once. This sequence joins TRBV28 and TRBJ1-2, with 8 bases identical to TRBD1. Germline values: CDR1 MDHEN, CDR2 SYDVKM. The CDR3 length is 14 residues. V gave up 6 bases and J gave up 8 bases; unmatched junction bases: 11. CDR3 in DNA: TGTGCCAGCAGCGGACAGGGACTCAGGAGAGGCTACACCTTC. It is translated as CASSGQGLRRGYTF.

The chain joins TRBV27 to TRBJ1-1, with 8 bases that match TRBD1. The germline gives CDR1 MNHEY, CDR2 SMNVEV (reference sequence). CDR3 length: 15 residues. V lost 4 bases, J lost 1 base, and 5 bases stayed unmatched. The CDR3 coding sequence is TGTGCCAGCAGTTATAACAGGGGGGGGAACACTGAAGCTTTCTTT. As protein: CASSYNRGGNTEAFF.

This rearrangement joins TRBV19 to TRBJ2-3; maybe TRBD1 (7 bases). The V and J ends lost 10 bases and 10 bases respectively, with 21 bases between them. This CDR3 spans 13 amino acids. From germline, CDR1 is LNHDA and CDR2 SQIVND (reference sequence). CDR3 sequence reads: CATKEGAQGPQYF. CDR3 DNA sequence: TGTGCCACCAAGGAGGGGGCGCAGGGTCCGCAGTATTTT. The full variable domain, completed using reference TRBV19 and TRBJ2-3, is DGGITQSPKYLFRKEGQNVTLSCEQNLNHDAMYWYRQDPGQGLRLIYYSQIVNDFQKGDIAEGYSVSREKKESFPLTVTSAQKNPTAFYLCATKEGAQGPQYFGPGTRLTVL.

V usage is TRBV5-1 and J usage is TRBJ2-3, with 8 bases lining up with TRBD1. From germline, CDR1 is SGHRS and CDR2 YFSETQ. The CDR3 consists of 14 residues. The V gene end was trimmed by 2 bases and the J gene end by 6 bases; junction bases not matched to a gene: 5. The CDR3, as DNA: TGCGCCAGCAGCTTTACAGGGGGGAAGGATACGCAGTATTTT. Its translation is CASSFTGGKDTQYF.

V and J are TRBV30 and TRBJ1-3; D is ambiguous. The CDR3 loop spans 13 amino acids. Trimming pared 2 bases from V and 2 bases from J, leaving 7 bases between. Per germline, CDR1 GTSNPN and CDR2 SVGIG (reference sequence). CDR3 residues: CAWSRAAGNTIYF. The CDR3 DNA sequence: TGTGCCTGGAGTCGGGCAGCTGGAAACACCATATATTTT.

This chain uses TRBV7-8 with TRBJ2-5; D unresolved. CDR1 is SGHVS and CDR2 is FQNEAQ in the germline V gene. V shed 1 base and J shed 1 base, with 10 bases lying between them. The CDR3 totals 15 residues. The CDR3 DNA sequence: TGTGCCAGCAGCTTAGGGTTTTTAGGCCAAGAGACCCAGTACTTC. Translating gives CASSLGFLGQETQYF.

About this clone: Sequence at one end of the junction differs from germline and may be a read error. The J gene is TRBJ2-2, the V gene TRBV6-1; D might be TRBD1 (6 bases). CDR1 and CDR2 (germline): MNHNS, SASEGT. This CDR3 has 14 residues. CDR3 DNA: TGTGCCGGCAGAGGGGGTAGGGACACCGGGGAGCTGTTTTTT. It specifies CAGRGGRDTGELFF.

This sequence joins TRBV18 and TRBJ2-7, with D perhaps TRBD1 (8 bases). The V and J ends lost 6 bases and 9 bases respectively, with 21 bases between them. Germline values: CDR1 KGHSH, CDR2 LQKENI. The CDR3 totals 14 residues. CDR3 DNA sequence: TGTGCCAGCTCTCAGGGGGCGGGAGCGGAAGGGCAGTACTTC. Protein: CASSQGAGAEGQYF.